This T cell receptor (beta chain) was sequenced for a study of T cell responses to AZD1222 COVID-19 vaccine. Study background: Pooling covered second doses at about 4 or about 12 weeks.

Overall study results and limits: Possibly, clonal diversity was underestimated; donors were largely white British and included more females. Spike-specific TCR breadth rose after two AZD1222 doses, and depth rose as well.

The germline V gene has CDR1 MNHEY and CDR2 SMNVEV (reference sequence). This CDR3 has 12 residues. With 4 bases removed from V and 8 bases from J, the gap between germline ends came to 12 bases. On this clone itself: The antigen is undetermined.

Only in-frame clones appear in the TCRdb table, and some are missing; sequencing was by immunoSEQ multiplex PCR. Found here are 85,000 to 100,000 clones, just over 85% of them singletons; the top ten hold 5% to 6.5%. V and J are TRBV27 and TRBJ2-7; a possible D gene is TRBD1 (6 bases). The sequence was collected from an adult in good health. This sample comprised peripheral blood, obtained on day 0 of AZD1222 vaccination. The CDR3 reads CASSYLQGKQYF. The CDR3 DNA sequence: TGTGCCAGCAGTTACCTCCAGGGGAAGCAGTACTTC.